This T cell receptor beta chain stems from a study of blood T cell repertoires in COVID-19 (dated by TCRdb to 2019 to 2021). Describing the broader study: Samples covering the acute and convalescent phases of COVID-19 were provided by collaborators in the United States, Italy and Spain. The material from the prospective study consisted of cDNA or gDNA derived from T cells, B-cell-depleted T cells, or PBMCs. Subjects who had been exposed to COVID-19, were actively infected with it, or had recovered from it provided the deeply sampled blood TCRbeta repertoires that made up the dataset. The repertoires were made available in a free public database intended to serve as a resource for research on the immune response to SARS-CoV-2. Samples were obtained from the ongoing ImmuneRACE study (first 160 participants) and from roughly 1,300 subjects provided by 6 global collaborators. Nearly every sample came with metadata listing a de-identified subject ID, COVID-19 status, age in years and sex. Where HLA class I and class II types were available, the types were taken from metadata supplied by the sample provider, not from assay-based typing. Overall results and qualifications from the work: The quantity of clinical and demographic metadata differed by source and by participant and was supplied without curation.

TCRbeta CDR3 regions were amplified from genomic DNA by means of the immunoSEQ Assay, a bias-controlled multiplex PCR. In the original analysis: The number of nucleated cells in each sample was estimated by amplification of reference gene primers within the assay. To quantify the absolute abundance of each unique TCRbeta CDR3 rearrangement, sequence reads were collapsed and filtered. Productive Simpson clonality was computed per sample as the square root of Simpson's diversity index over productive rearrangements. Held by TCRdb, this immuneACCESS table contains in-frame sequences only and omits some clones. Under half of the omission traces to an unresolved V gene where checked; the cause of the rest is unknown. Clonal size and the V and J genes are those of that table, whereas D and trimming came from the DNA. The sample records 90,000 to 150,000 clones, around 90% of which are singletons. 0.88% of the sample goes to the ten largest clones.

Taken from cysteine to phenylalanine, the CDR3 has 13 residues. Only the CDR3 region is kept as DNA, spanning 39 bases read in frame from base 1. From a lookup of the germline V gene, CDR1 and CDR2 are SGHVS and FQNEAQ. The trim is 2 bases for V and 6 bases for J, with a gap of 10 bases between the germline ends. This clone was counted between two and nine times. Which antigen it targets is not known. Base qualities were left out, and no much larger clone turns up one base away. Whole blood was collected in K2EDTA tubes by collaborating institutions according to the institutions' own protocols. For TCRbeta analysis, collaborators shipped samples as frozen whole blood, isolated PBMCs, or DNA extracted from either of those sample types.

The TCR sequence derives from a woman in her fifties or sixties with active or convalescent COVID-19. The material sequenced was peripheral blood. The chain was built from TRBV7-8 and TRBJ1-1; no D gene is confidently identified. The CDR3 region reads CASSLSGRPEAFF. DNA sequence: TGTGCCAGCAGCTTATCGGGTCGCCCTGAAGCTTTCTTT.